This T cell receptor beta chain was observed in a study of T cells in Graves' hyperthyroidism and ophthalmopathy. At least ten counts were recorded for this clonotype. TCR beta CDR3 sequences were amplified from RNA transcripts. First-round RT-PCR targeting the TCR CDR3 was performed with the HTBI primer set. TCRdb analysed the multiplex PCR reads with MiXCR anew, one entry per CDR3 protein. Of under 200,000 distinct CDR3 sequences in the sample, 8% to 9.5% were seen once. PBMCs were collected from an approximately 10 ml volume of fresh peripheral blood. The sample taken for sequencing was blood. The TCR sequence derives from a woman aged 18 to 35 with Graves' hyperthyroidism that later progressed to Graves' ophthalmopathy.

The CDR3 bases are TGTGCCAGCAGTCCAGCGGGAGGGATCTCCTACAATGAGCAGTTCTTC. Its translation is CASSPAGGISYNEQFF. The chain has TRBV7-9 and TRBJ2-1; 10 bases agree with TRBD2. The CDR3 sequence is 16 residues long. The germline V gene encodes CDR1 SEHNR and CDR2 FQNEAQ (reference sequence). With 6 bases clipped from V and 0 bases from J, the junction kept 5 bases outside the gene matches.